The present T cell receptor beta chain was sequenced within a study of T cell responses to AZD1222 COVID-19 vaccine. The CDR3 spans 15 residues. The V end was cut by 0 bases, the J end by 4 bases, with 12 bases between. Germline V gene data show CDR1 as SEHNR and CDR2 as FQNEAQ (reference sequence). The table came from immunoSEQ multiplex PCR; TCRdb's copy has only in-frame clones and leaves some out. Of around 100,000 clones in the sample, about 89% are singletons; the top ten hold 4% to 4.5%. The source material was peripheral blood, sampled on day 0 of MenACWY control vaccination. The chain carries TRBV7-9 and TRBJ1-1; no clear D. This sequence was found in an adult in good health. The CDR3 reads CASSLAGAFGTEAFF. CDR3 bases: TGTGCCAGCAGCTTAGCCGGAGCTTTCGGCACTGAAGCTTTCTTT.